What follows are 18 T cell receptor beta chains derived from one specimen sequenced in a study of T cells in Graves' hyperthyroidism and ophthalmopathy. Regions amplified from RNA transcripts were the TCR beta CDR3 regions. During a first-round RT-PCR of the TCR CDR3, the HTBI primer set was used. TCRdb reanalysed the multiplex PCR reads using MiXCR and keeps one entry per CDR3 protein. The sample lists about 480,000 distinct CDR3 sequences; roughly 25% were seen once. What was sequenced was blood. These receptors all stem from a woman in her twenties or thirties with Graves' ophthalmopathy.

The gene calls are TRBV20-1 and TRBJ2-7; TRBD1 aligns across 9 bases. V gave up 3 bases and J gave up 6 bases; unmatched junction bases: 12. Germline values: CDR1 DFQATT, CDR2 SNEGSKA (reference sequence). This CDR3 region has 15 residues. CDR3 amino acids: CSASGNGQGISEQYF. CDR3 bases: TGCAGTGCTAGTGGGAACGGACAGGGGATCAGCGAGCAGTACTTC.

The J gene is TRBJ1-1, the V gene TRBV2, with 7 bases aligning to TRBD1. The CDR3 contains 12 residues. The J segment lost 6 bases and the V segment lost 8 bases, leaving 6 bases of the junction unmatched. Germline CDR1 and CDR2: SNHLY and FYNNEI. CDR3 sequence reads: CASGQAGAEAFF. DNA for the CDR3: TGTGCCAGCGGACAGGCCGGGGCTGAAGCTTTCTTT.

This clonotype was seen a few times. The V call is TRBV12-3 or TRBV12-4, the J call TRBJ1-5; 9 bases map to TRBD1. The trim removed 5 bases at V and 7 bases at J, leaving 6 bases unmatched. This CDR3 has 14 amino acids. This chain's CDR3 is CASSGDRVHQPQHF. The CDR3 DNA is TGTGCCAGCAGTGGGGACAGGGTTCACCAGCCCCAGCATTTT.

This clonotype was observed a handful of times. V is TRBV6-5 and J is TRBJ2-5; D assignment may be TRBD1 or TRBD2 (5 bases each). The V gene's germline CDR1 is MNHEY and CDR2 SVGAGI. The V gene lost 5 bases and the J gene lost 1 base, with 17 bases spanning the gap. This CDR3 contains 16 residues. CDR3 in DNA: TGTGCCAGCAGTCCCGGCCGGGACGCATTCCAAGAGACCCAGTACTTC. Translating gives CASSPGRDAFQETQYF.

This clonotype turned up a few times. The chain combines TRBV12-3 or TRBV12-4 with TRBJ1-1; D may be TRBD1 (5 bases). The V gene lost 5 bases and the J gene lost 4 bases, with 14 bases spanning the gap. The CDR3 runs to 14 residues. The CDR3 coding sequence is TGTGCCAGCAGTCTAGAAGGGGTAGGCACTGAAGCTTTCTTT. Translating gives CASSLEGVGTEAFF.

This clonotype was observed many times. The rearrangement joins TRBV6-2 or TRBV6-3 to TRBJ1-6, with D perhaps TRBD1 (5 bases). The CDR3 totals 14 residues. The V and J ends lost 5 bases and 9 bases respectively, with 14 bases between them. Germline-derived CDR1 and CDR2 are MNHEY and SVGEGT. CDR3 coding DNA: TGTGCCAGCAGTAACCAGGGTGTTGGTTCACCCCTCCACTTT. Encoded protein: CASSNQGVGSPLHF.

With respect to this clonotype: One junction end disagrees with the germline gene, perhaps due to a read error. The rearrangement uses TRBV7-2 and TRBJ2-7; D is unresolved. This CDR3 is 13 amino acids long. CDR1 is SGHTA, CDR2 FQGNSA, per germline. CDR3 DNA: TGTGCCAGCAGCTTAGTGACCAACTACGAGCAGTGCTTC. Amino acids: CASSLVTNYEQCF.

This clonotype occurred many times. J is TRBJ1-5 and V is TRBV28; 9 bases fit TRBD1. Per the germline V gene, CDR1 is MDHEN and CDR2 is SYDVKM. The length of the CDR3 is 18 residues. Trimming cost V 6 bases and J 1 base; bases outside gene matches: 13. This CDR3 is CASRSRDRVVRSNQPQHF. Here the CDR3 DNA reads TGTGCCAGCAGATCCCGGGACAGGGTTGTAAGGAGCAATCAGCCCCAGCATTTT.

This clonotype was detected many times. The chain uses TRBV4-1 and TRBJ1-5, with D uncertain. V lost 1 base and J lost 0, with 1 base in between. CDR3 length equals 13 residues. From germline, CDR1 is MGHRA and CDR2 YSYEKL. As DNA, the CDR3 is TGCGCCAGCAGCCAAGTTAGCAATCAGCCCCAGCATTTT. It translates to CASSQVSNQPQHF.

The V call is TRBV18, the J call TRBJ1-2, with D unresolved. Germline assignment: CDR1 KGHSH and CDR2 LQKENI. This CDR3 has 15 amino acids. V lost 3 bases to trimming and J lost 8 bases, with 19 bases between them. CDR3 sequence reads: CASSPNLEPTRGYTF. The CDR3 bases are TGTGCCAGCTCACCGAATCTGGAACCCACAAGGGGCTACACCTTC.

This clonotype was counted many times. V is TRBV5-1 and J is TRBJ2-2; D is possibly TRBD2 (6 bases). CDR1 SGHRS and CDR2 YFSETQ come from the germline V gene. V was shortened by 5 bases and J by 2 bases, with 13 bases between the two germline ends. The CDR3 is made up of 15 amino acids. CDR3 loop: CASRLLSGNTGELFF. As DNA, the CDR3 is TGCGCCAGCAGACTACTTAGCGGAAACACCGGGGAGCTGTTTTTT.

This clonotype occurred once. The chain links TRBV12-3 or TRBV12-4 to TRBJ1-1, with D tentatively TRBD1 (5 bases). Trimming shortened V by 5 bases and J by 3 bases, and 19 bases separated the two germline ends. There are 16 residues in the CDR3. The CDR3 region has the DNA TGTGCCAGCAGTCACGGGTGGGGGTGGTTAGACACTGAAGCTTTCTTT. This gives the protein CASSHGWGWLDTEAFF.

The CDR3 DNA is TGTGCCAGCAGATGGGTTTCAGGAGGAAACACCATATATTTT. Its translation: CASRWVSGGNTIYF. This rearrangement joins TRBV12-3 or TRBV12-4 to TRBJ1-3, with D unclear. CDR3 length: 14 amino acids. V lost 6 bases, J lost 4 bases, and 13 bases lay in between.

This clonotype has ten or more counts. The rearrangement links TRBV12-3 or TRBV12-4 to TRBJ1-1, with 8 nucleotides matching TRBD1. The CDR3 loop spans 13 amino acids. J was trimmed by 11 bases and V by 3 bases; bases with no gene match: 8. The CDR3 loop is CASSLEDRVFAFF. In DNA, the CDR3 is TGTGCCAGCAGTTTGGAGGACAGGGTGTTTGCTTTCTTT.

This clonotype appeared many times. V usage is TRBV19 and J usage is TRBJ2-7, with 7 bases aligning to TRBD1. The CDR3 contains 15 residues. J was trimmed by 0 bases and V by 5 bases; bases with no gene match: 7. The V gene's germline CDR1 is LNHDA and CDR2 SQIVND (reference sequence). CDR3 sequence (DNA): TGTGCCAGTAGTTCCTCGACAGGGTACTCCTACGAGCAGTACTTC. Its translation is CASSSSTGYSYEQYF.

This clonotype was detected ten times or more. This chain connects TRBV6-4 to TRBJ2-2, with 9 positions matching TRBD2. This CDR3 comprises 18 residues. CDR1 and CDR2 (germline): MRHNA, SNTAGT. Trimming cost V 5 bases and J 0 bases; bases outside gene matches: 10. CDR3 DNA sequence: TGTGCCAGCAGTCTCCTAGCGGGGCTTACCGCGAACACCGGGGAGCTGTTTTTT. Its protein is CASSLLAGLTANTGELFF.

The CDR3 DNA is TGTGCCAGTAGTCTCCGGACAGGGGCCCGAGAATATGGCTACACCTTC. Translating it yields CASSLRTGAREYGYTF. The genes are TRBV19 and TRBJ1-2; 9 nucleotides agree with TRBD1. The CDR3 is made up of 16 amino acids. Germline CDR1 reads LNHDA; CDR2 reads SQIVND (reference sequence). Unmatched junction bases numbered 12, after V lost 5 bases and J lost 5 bases.

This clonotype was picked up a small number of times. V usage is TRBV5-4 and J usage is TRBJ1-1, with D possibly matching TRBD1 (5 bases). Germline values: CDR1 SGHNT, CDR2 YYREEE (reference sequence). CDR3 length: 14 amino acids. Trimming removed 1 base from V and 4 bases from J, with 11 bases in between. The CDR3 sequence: CASSLPGVFTEAFF. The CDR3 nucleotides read TGTGCCAGCAGCTTGCCGGGGGTGTTCACTGAAGCTTTCTTT. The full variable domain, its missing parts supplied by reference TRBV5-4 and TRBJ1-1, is ETGVTQSPTHLIKTRGQQVTLRCSSQSGHNTVSWYQQALGQGPQFIFQYYREEENGRGNFPPRFSGLQFPNYSSELNVNALELDDSALYLCASSLPGVFTEAFFGQGTRLTVV.